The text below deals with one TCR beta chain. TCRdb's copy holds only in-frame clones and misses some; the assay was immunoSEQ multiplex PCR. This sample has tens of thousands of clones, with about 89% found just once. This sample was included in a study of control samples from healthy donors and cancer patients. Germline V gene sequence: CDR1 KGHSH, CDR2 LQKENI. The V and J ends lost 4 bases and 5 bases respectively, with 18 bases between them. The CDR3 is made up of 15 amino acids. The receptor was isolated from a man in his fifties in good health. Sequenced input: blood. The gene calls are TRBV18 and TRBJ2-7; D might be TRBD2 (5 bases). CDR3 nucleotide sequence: TGTGCCAGCTCACTCACCGGAGGCGGCGACGACGAGCAGTACGTC. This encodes CASSLTGGGDDEQYV.